This T cell receptor beta chain appears in the sequencing data of a study of OX40 agonist ivuxolimab in advanced cancers. Study information: Two cutaneous melanoma patients and one hepatocellular carcinoma patient, three in all, had partial responses.

The V and J ends lost 0 bases and 7 bases respectively, with 22 bases between them. Germline CDR1 reads LNHDA; CDR2 reads SQIVND (reference sequence). The CDR3 has 18 residues. This table comes from immunoSEQ multiplex PCR, and its TCRdb copy is limited to in-frame clones, with some not included. The table includes 5,000 to 6,500 clones, 70% detected once. Regarding the study as a whole: There were, on average, more expanded clones in CD8+ T cells than in CD4+.

A word on this clone: Its antigen is unknown.

The chain uses TRBV19 and TRBJ2-4, with D possibly TRBD1 on 5 matching bases. The source of this sequence is an adult with an advanced solid tumor such as melanoma, head and neck, liver or kidney cancer. The sample in question was CD4+ or CD8+ T cells sorted from blood, obtained in a trial of the OX40 agonist ivuxolimab. CDR3 protein: CASSIDLGQGLKWNIQYF. CDR3 nucleotide sequence: TGTGCCAGTAGTATAGATCTCGGGCAGGGATTAAAGTGGAACATTCAGTACTTC. Full variable domain (remainder filled in from reference TRBV19 and TRBJ2-4): DGGITQSPKYLFRKEGQNVTLSCEQNLNHDAMYWYRQDPGQGLRLIYYSQIVNDFQKGDIAEGYSVSREKKESFPLTVTSAQKNPTAFYLCASSIDLGQGLKWNIQYFGAGTRLSVL.